The TCR beta chain described here comes from a study of blood T cell repertoires in COVID-19. Study in general: The United States, Italy and Spain were the sources of the acute and convalescent COVID-19 samples. T cells, B-cell-depleted T cells, or PBMCs supplied cDNA or gDNA.

Authors' methods: The assay estimated nucleated cells by amplifying reference gene primers. Sequencing used immunoSEQ multiplex PCR; TCRdb keeps in-frame clones, though not all of them. The DNA was the basis for D and trimming; V, J and clone size are from that table. Here the sample spans approximately 240,000 clones, roughly 84% being singletons. The CDR3 is made up of 11 amino acids. CDR1 is DFQATT and CDR2 is SNEGSKA in the germline V gene (reference sequence). The V and J ends lost 4 bases and 8 bases respectively, with 12 bases between them. This chain links TRBV20-1 with TRBJ2-7; tentatively, D is TRBD2 (5 bases). Source material: peripheral blood. The source is a woman of 80 years or more with active or convalescent COVID-19. The CDR3 sequence is CSANKSGKQYF. The CDR3 DNA is TGCAGTGCTAATAAGTCCGGGAAGCAGTACTTC.